This entry is about one T cell receptor (beta chain). The RNA input was about 0.5 to 1 ug, and it was reverse transcribed with random hexamers. TCRdb re-called the immunoSEQ multiplex PCR reads through MiXCR, storing one row per CDR3 protein. Among around 71,000 distinct CDR3 sequences listed, approximately 93% were seen once. This sample was included in a study of CD8 T cells in Susac syndrome. The CDR3 extends over 12 amino acids. Germline values: CDR1 SNHLY, CDR2 FYNNEI. Trimming shortened V by 4 bases and J by 4 bases, and 7 bases separated the two germline ends. The sequenced material came from CD4+ T cells from PBMCs. This chain links TRBV2 with TRBJ2-5; D is uncertain. This receptor was taken from a human donor with Susac syndrome. The CDR3 nucleotides are TGTGCCAGCAGTGGTTTGGGAGAGACCCAGTACTTC. Translating gives CASSGLGETQYF.